This passage covers 11 T cell receptor beta chains from one sample sequenced in a study of regulatory T cells in long-lasting Graves disease. Time point indicated: persistent/refractory GD, antithyroid drugs over 5 years with positive TRAb. RNA isolated from PBMCs was used to make the TCR library. According to the study, TCR beta libraries were built with iRepertoire HTBI primers and CDR3-region Arm-PCR. TCRdb re-analysed the multiplex PCR reads in MiXCR, keeping a single row per CDR3 protein. The data contain roughly 450,000 distinct CDR3 sequences, roughly 20% of them seen just once; the ten biggest clones take up 7% to 9.5%. The sequencing here drew on peripheral blood mononuclear cells (PBMCs), taken when the disease was refractory, from a patient treated with antithyroid drugs. These receptors all come from a female donor with Graves disease.

This clonotype came up a few times. The gene calls are TRBV18 and TRBJ2-7, with 8 bases fitting TRBD1. Germline CDR1 is KGHSH and CDR2 is LQKENI. The CDR3 totals 15 residues. The ends lost 3 bases at V and 0 bases at J; junction bases unmatched: 4. The CDR3 loop reads CASSPLDRVSYEQYF. Written as DNA, the CDR3 is TGTGCCAGCTCACCCTTGGACAGGGTCTCCTACGAGCAGTACTTC.

Regarding this clonotype: One end of the junction varies from germline; a read error may be responsible. The V call is TRBV4-1, the J call TRBJ1-4; 12 bases align to TRBD1. In germline, CDR1 is MGHRA, CDR2 YSYEKL. This CDR3 contains 19 residues. In DNA, the CDR3 is TGCGCCAGCAGCCAACGGGGGACAGGGGGCCGGGTGGCTAATGATAAACTGTTTTTT. It specifies CASSQRGTGGRVANDKLFF.

This clonotype was picked up a small number of times. The chain recombines TRBV27 with TRBJ2-7, with TRBD1 matching 8 bases. Trimming at V came to 1 base and at J to 2 bases, leaving 1 base not matched to a gene. CDR1 and CDR2 from the germline V gene are MNHEY and SMNVEV (reference sequence). This CDR3 is built from 14 residues. CDR3 protein: CASSLWTGTYEQYF. For the CDR3, the DNA is TGTGCCAGCAGTTTATGGACAGGGACCTACGAGCAGTACTTC.

The table lists this clonotype with a few counts. The rearrangement joins TRBV5-6 to TRBJ1-5, with D unclear. The CDR3 is 12 residues long. The germline CDR1 and CDR2 sequences are SGHDT and YYEEEE. V lost 3 bases to trimming and J lost 3 bases, with 4 bases between them. The CDR3 here is CASSSYNQPQHF. CDR3 sequence (DNA): TGTGCCAGCAGCTCATACAATCAGCCCCAGCATTTT.

This clonotype occurred many times. This chain uses TRBV11-2 with TRBJ2-7; tentatively, D is TRBD1 (6 bases). Germline CDR1 reads SGHAT; CDR2 reads FQNNGV. The CDR3 contains 14 residues. With 4 bases removed from V and 7 bases from J, the gap between germline ends came to 17 bases. CDR3 DNA: TGTGCCAGCAGCTCCAACCGGGACACCCTGGAGCAGTACTTC. This encodes CASSSNRDTLEQYF.

The chain joins TRBV5-1 to TRBJ2-2; D might be TRBD1 (6 bases). Germline V lookup: CDR1 SGHRS, CDR2 YFSETQ. V was cut by 0 bases and J by 6 bases, with 9 bases left in between. The CDR3 length is 14 residues. CDR3 loop: CASSLVQGPGELFF. The CDR3 nucleotides read TGCGCCAGCAGCTTGGTACAGGGTCCCGGGGAGCTGTTTTTT.

This chain uses TRBV20-1 with TRBJ2-2; D remains ambiguous. The germline V gene encodes CDR1 DFQATT and CDR2 SNEGSKA (reference sequence). The CDR3 runs to 13 residues. The ends were cut back, 1 base at V and 1 base at J, with 4 bases in the middle. The CDR3 loop reads CSARGVNTGELFF. CDR3 nucleotides: TGCAGTGCTAGAGGGGTGAACACCGGGGAGCTGTTTTTT.

Comment on this clonotype: Relative to the germline gene, one junction end is altered; a read error may explain this. The rearrangement joins TRBV6-2 or TRBV6-3 to TRBJ2-6; TRBD1 is a possible D gene (5 bases). CDR1 and CDR2 (germline): MNHEY, SVGEGT. The CDR3 contains 17 residues. CDR3 DNA sequence: TGTGCCAGCAGTTCTTCAGGACGGCGATCTGGGGCCAGCGTCCTGACTTTC. Protein sequence: CASSSSGRRSGASVLTF.

The chain is built from TRBV5-1 and TRBJ2-7; D not resolved. Germline CDR1 is SGHRS and CDR2 is YFSETQ. The CDR3 has 15 residues. Trimming removed 0 bases from V and 6 bases from J, with 16 bases in between. The CDR3 region is CASSLAPGRRGEQYF. In DNA form, the CDR3 reads TGCGCCAGCAGCTTGGCCCCGGGTAGACGTGGCGAGCAGTACTTC.

J is TRBJ2-1 and V is TRBV7-2; D possibly corresponds to TRBD2 (5 bases). Germline V gene sequence: CDR1 SGHTA, CDR2 FQGNSA. The CDR3 covers 13 residues. With 9 bases removed from V and 8 bases from J, the gap between germline ends came to 17 bases. CDR3 nucleotides: TGTGCCAGTAACGAGGGAGTTTTGGATGAGCAGTTCTTC. This sequence encodes CASNEGVLDEQFF.

The chain couples TRBV18 to TRBJ1-2; D is ambiguous. V was pared by 1 base and J by 0 bases, with 15 bases between. Germline V gives CDR1 KGHSH, CDR2 LQKENI. The CDR3 is 17 residues long. The CDR3 nucleotides read TGTGCCAGCTCACCACTCGGTCGGCCCACTACTAACTATGGCTACACCTTC. Protein product: CASSPLGRPTTNYGYTF.